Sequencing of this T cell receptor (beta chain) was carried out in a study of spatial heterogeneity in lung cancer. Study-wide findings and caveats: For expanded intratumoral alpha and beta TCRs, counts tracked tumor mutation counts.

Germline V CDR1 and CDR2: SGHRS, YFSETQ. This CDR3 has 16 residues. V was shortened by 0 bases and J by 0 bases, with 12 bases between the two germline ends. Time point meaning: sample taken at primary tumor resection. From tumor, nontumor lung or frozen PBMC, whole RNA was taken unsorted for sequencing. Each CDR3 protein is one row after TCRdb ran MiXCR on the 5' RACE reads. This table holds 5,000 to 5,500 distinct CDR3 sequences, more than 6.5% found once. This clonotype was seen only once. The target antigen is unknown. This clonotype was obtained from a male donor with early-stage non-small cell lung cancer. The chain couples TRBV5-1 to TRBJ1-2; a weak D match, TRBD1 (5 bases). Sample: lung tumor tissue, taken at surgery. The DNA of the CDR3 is TGCGCCAGCAGCTTGGGCAGGGAGGGTACTAACTATGGCTACACCTTC. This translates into CASSLGREGTNYGYTF.